This T cell receptor beta chain emerged from a study of spatial heterogeneity in lung cancer. Study-level findings and limits: Beta chains had around 12% coverage of tumor T cells, and alpha chains had approximately 7%. Counts of expanded intratumoral alpha and beta TCRs tracked tumor mutation counts.

There are many counts of this clonotype. Antigen unknown. V was clipped by 5 bases and J by 4 bases; unmatched bases: 7. The CDR3 contains 14 residues. Germline V lookup: CDR1 SEHNR, CDR2 FQNEAQ (reference sequence). TCRdb used MiXCR to reprocess the 5' RACE reads, holding one entry per CDR3 protein. The table has about 6,800 distinct CDR3 sequences, 11% to 15% seen once. The sample's time point: sample taken at primary tumor resection. This chain connects TRBV7-9 to TRBJ1-2, with 7 bases lining up with TRBD1. Sequencing was performed on lung tumor tissue, taken at surgery. The clonotype originates from a female donor with early-stage non-small cell lung cancer. DNA of the CDR3: TGTGCCAGCAGCCTCACAGGGGCCTTCTATGGCTACACCTTC. The encoded protein is CASSLTGAFYGYTF.